One sample yielded the 11 T cell receptor beta chains listed below, sequenced in a study of shared clonotypes between healthy human individuals. Assay: immunoSEQ multiplex PCR; the TCRdb copy retains only in-frame clones and omits some. The repertoire consists of under 2,000,000 clones, with about 95% occurring once and the leading ten covering roughly 1%. Naivety among CD8 cells was defined by CD45RO negativity and positive CCR7 selection, thereby excluding terminally differentiated effector memory CD45RA+ cells. Sequencing was done on a sample of naive CD8+ T cells sorted from blood. The receptors were gathered from a man aged 18 to 29 in good health.

V and J are TRBV7-8 and TRBJ2-1; weak D call: TRBD2 (5 bases). Trimming left V 1 base short and J 2 bases short, with 9 bases between. This CDR3 has 15 amino acids. The germline V gene encodes CDR1 SGHVS and CDR2 FQNEAQ. The CDR3 reads CASSLGGSAYNEQFF. The CDR3 nucleotides are TGTGCCAGCAGCTTAGGAGGGTCCGCCTACAATGAGCAGTTCTTC.

The chain couples TRBV7-6 to TRBJ1-2, with no clear D. Trimming pared 8 bases from V and 3 bases from J, leaving 13 bases between. The CDR3 sequence is 13 residues long. Germline values: CDR1 SGHVS, CDR2 FNYEAQ. CDR3 DNA sequence: TGTGCCAGCGGGAGTGCCGGGGACTATGGCTACACCTTC. Protein sequence: CASGSAGDYGYTF.

The rearrangement joins TRBV9 to TRBJ1-2; no clear D gene. V dropped 0 bases and J dropped 8 bases, with 17 bases sitting between them. This CDR3 spans 15 amino acids. Germline assignment: CDR1 SGDLS and CDR2 YYNGEE. This chain's CDR3 is CASSVEVGGFGGYTF. The CDR3 DNA follows: TGTGCCAGCAGCGTAGAGGTGGGAGGTTTTGGAGGCTACACCTTC. Full variable domain (rest looked up from reference TRBV9 and TRBJ1-2): DSGVTQTPKHLITATGQRVTLRCSPRSGDLSVYWYQQSLDQGLQFLIQYYNGEERAKGNILERFSAQQFPDLHSELNLSSLELGDSALYFCASSVEVGGFGGYTFGSGTRLTVV.

The table lists this clone with many counts. The J gene is TRBJ2-7, the V gene TRBV9; 8 bases line up with TRBD1. With V trimmed by 3 bases and J by 6 bases, 11 bases remained unmatched. CDR1 and CDR2 (germline): SGDLS, YYNGEE. CDR3 length: 15 amino acids. The CDR3 reads CASSGPGTGSREQYF. The CDR3 bases are TGTGCCAGCAGCGGCCCCGGGACAGGCTCGCGCGAGCAGTACTTC.

J is TRBJ2-7 and V is TRBV4-1, with D perhaps matching TRBD2 (6 bases). The CDR3 consists of 16 residues. CDR1 and CDR2 (germline): MGHRA, YSYEKL. V shed 2 bases and J shed 3 bases, with 17 bases lying between them. The CDR3 DNA sequence: TGCGCCAGCAGCCAAAGGGCGGGGACTGAAAACTACGAGCAGTACTTC. Amino acids: CASSQRAGTENYEQYF.

The CDR3 reads CASTPRIEPLGAETQYF. In nucleotides, the CDR3 is TGTGCCAGCACCCCCCGGATAGAACCCCTCGGGGCAGAGACCCAGTACTTC. The genes are TRBV7-9 and TRBJ2-5; D tentatively fits TRBD1 or TRBD2 (5 bases each). The CDR3 runs to 17 residues. CDR1 and CDR2 (germline): SEHNR, FQNEAQ (reference sequence). V dropped 7 bases and J dropped 4 bases, with 25 bases sitting between them.

This chain joins TRBV29-1 and TRBJ2-2; the D gene is possibly TRBD1 (7 bases). This CDR3 comprises 13 residues. Trimming stripped 7 bases from V and 5 bases from J, with 14 bases between. Germline V gives CDR1 SQVTM, CDR2 ANQGSEA. CDR3 sequence reads: CSAYAGGTGELFF. CDR3 nucleotides: TGCAGCGCGTACGCAGGGGGGACCGGGGAGCTGTTTTTT.

This chain uses TRBV10-3 with TRBJ2-1; D uncertain. The CDR3 covers 14 residues. The V end was cut by 3 bases, the J end by 3 bases, with 9 bases between. Germline V gives CDR1 ENHRY, CDR2 SYGVKD. CDR3 sequence (DNA): TGTGCCATCAGTGAAAACGATCTCTACAATGAGCAGTTCTTC. Amino acids: CAISENDLYNEQFF.

The rearrangement joins TRBV27 to TRBJ2-3; tentatively, D is TRBD1 (6 bases). The ends were cut back, 6 bases at V and 0 bases at J, with 16 bases in the middle. CDR3 size: 16 residues. Germline loops: CDR1 MNHEY, CDR2 SMNVEV (reference sequence). The CDR3: CASRPGTSTSTDTQYF. The CDR3 DNA reads as TGTGCCAGCAGGCCCGGGACAAGCACGAGCACAGATACGCAGTATTTT.

DNA for the CDR3: TGTGCCAGCAGCGGAGACACACTCACAGATACGCAGTATTTT. Translation gives CASSGDTLTDTQYF. This rearrangement joins TRBV13 to TRBJ2-3; D unresolved. The CDR3 runs to 14 residues. Trimming removed 5 bases from V and 2 bases from J, with 11 bases in between. Per the germline V gene, CDR1 is PRHDT and CDR2 is FYEKMQ (reference sequence).

J is TRBJ2-1 and V is TRBV27; the D gene is possibly TRBD2 (5 bases). From germline, CDR1 is MNHEY and CDR2 SMNVEV (reference sequence). The germline V and J ends were trimmed by 0 bases and 3 bases, with 15 bases remaining between them. CDR3 size: 17 residues. DNA of the CDR3: TGTGCCAGCAGTTTATCGCCGGGGTCGTTGGACTACAATGAGCAGTTCTTC. Encoded protein: CASSLSPGSLDYNEQFF.